This entry concerns a single T cell receptor beta chain. Its cognate antigen is unknown. One end of the junction fails to match germline, which may point to a read error. This sample is part of a study of tumor-infiltrating lymphocytes in primary liver carcinoma. Taking about 18-32 mg of unsorted bulk tissue, the authors co-extracted RNA and DNA. Reverse transcription of roughly 470 ng total RNA with a constant-region primer produced TCR beta cDNA. ARM-PCR was slightly modified, and three nested multiplex PCR rounds with it gave rise to the TCR beta libraries. TRBV1-TRBV30 forward primers paired with a C-beta reverse primer were used in the first two PCR rounds, which ran roughly 9 cycles each. TCRdb called the multiplex PCR reads again in MiXCR, with one record for every CDR3 protein. The data contain around 47,000 distinct CDR3 sequences, roughly 73% of them singletons. CDR1 and CDR2 from the germline V gene are SGHAT and FQNNGV. This CDR3 contains 17 residues.

General observations from the study: Representation across all five tumor regions was limited to only about 7.5-25% of top clones.

The sequencing input was liver tumor tissue from sampling region 2. Indicated subset: tumor region T2, inferior pole. The chain carries TRBV11-2 and TRBJ2-1; tentatively, D is TRBD1 (6 bases). The sequence was obtained from a middle-aged man with primary liver carcinoma and hepatitis B virus infection. CDR3 DNA sequence: TGTGCCAGCAGCTTAGGTAACAGGGTTAGCTCCTACAATGAACAGTTCTTC. It encodes CASSLGNRVSSYNEQFF.